The 18 T cell receptor beta chains reported below all come from one sample, sequenced in a study of metastatic and nonmetastatic thyroid tumors. Thyroid surgery was performed in patients who had received no treatment beforehand. TCRdb reanalyzed the PCR reads with MiXCR. Here the sample spans roughly 40,000 clones, less than 20% being singletons. The specimen sequenced was tumor tissue. The receptors were sampled from a female donor with papillary thyroid cancer or a benign thyroid nodule (not recorded which). Some clones in this sample may be carry-over from other donors' samples.

This chain uses TRBV4-1 with TRBJ2-2; D is uncertain. The ends were cut back, 1 base at V and 5 bases at J, with 14 bases in the middle. This CDR3 region has 16 residues. CDR1 is MGHRA and CDR2 is YSYEKL in the germline V gene. The CDR3 bases are TGCGCCAGCAGCCAAGGGCCGATCCCCCTGACCGGGGAGCTGTTTTTT. It encodes CASSQGPIPLTGELFF.

The table lists this clone with many counts. The rearrangement uses TRBV30 and TRBJ1-2; 7 bases are shared with TRBD1. This CDR3 comprises 12 residues. CDR1 and CDR2 (germline): GTSNPN, SVGIG (reference sequence). Trimming removed 8 bases from V and 2 bases from J; junction bases left unmatched: 5. The CDR3 region has the DNA TGTGCCGGGGAACAGGGGAACTATGGCTACACCTTC. Translating it yields CAGEQGNYGYTF.

The chain recombines TRBV7-6 with TRBJ2-1, with 14 nucleotides matching TRBD2. The CDR3 is 19 amino acids. Germline trimming cut 4 bases from V and 5 bases from J; bases unmatched to any gene: 13. Germline V gene sequence: CDR1 SGHVS, CDR2 FNYEAQ. The CDR3 reads CASSSGLAGEWLSDNEQFF. DNA for the CDR3: TGTGCCAGCAGCTCGGGACTAGCGGGAGAGTGGCTCTCTGACAATGAGCAGTTCTTC.

This clone was seen at least ten times. The rearrangement uses TRBV18 and TRBJ2-7; 8 bases are shared with TRBD1. The CDR3 is 15 residues long. Germline loops: CDR1 KGHSH, CDR2 LQKENI. The V gene end was trimmed by 5 bases and the J gene end by 0 bases; junction bases not matched to a gene: 6. The CDR3, as DNA: TGTGCCAGCTCATCGGACAGGGTATACTCCTACGAGCAGTACTTC. Its protein product is CASSSDRVYSYEQYF.

This clone was counted many times. This chain uses TRBV20-1 with TRBJ2-2; D is perhaps TRBD2 (7 bases). V was clipped by 2 bases and J by 6 bases, with 10 bases between them. The CDR3 has 13 residues. Per the germline V gene, CDR1 is DFQATT and CDR2 is SNEGSKA (reference sequence). The CDR3 sequence is CSARKGGAGELFF. CDR3 DNA sequence: TGCAGTGCTAGAAAGGGGGGGGCCGGGGAGCTGTTTTTT.

The table lists this clone with many counts. The V gene is TRBV29-1, the J gene TRBJ2-7, with TRBD1 matching 7 bases. The CDR3 has 15 amino acids. V lost 4 bases, J lost 0 bases, and 9 bases stayed unmatched. Per the germline V gene, CDR1 is SQVTM and CDR2 is ANQGSEA. The CDR3 nucleotides read TGCAGCGTTGTTTTATTACAGGGGAGCTCCTACGAGCAGTACTTC. This encodes CSVVLLQGSSYEQYF.

Only a few counts were recorded for this clone. This chain links TRBV7-3 with TRBJ2-2, with D uncertain. The V gene's germline CDR1 is SGHTA and CDR2 FQGTGA. The CDR3 sequence is 12 residues long. Trimming took off 0 bases at V and 6 bases at J, with 2 bases between the two ends. The CDR3 spells CASSLTAGELFF. The DNA for the CDR3 is TGTGCCAGCAGCTTAACAGCCGGGGAGCTGTTTTTT.

With regard to this clone: It is likely a read error, because the conserved phenylalanine at the end of the CDR3 is missing. J is TRBJ1-1 and V is TRBV12-3 or TRBV12-4, with TRBD1 as a possible D gene (6 bases). V shed 5 bases and J shed 3 bases, with 16 bases lying between them. The CDR3 has 15 amino acids. The CDR3 region has the DNA TGTGCCAGCAGTATTAGGGGGAGCGGGGACACTGAAGCTTTCCTT. Protein: CASSIRGSGDTEAFL.

This clone was recorded at least ten times. This chain links TRBV20-1 with TRBJ1-1; TRBD1 might be the D (5 bases). The germline V gene encodes CDR1 DFQATT and CDR2 SNEGSKA (reference sequence). V dropped 2 bases and J dropped 0 bases, with 13 bases sitting between them. This CDR3 has 15 amino acids. The CDR3 protein is CSARIGARMNTEAFF. The CDR3 DNA follows: TGCAGTGCTAGAATCGGGGCAAGGATGAACACTGAAGCTTTCTTT.

As for this clone: A read error is likely, as this CDR3 ends without the conserved phenylalanine or tryptophan. The chain has TRBV5-1 and TRBJ2-7; D unclear. Between the trimmed V and J ends, which lost 1 base and 2 bases, there was a span of 10 bases. Per the germline V gene, CDR1 is SGHRS and CDR2 is YFSETQ. The CDR3 is 14 residues long. The CDR3 DNA reads TGCGCCAGCAGCTTGCAACACAACCCCTACGAGCAGTACCTC. It is translated as CASSLQHNPYEQYL.

This clone was detected ten times or more. The chain combines TRBV20-1 with TRBJ1-1; TRBD1 aligns across 7 bases. The germline CDR1 and CDR2 sequences are DFQATT and SNEGSKA (reference sequence). The V gene end was trimmed by 3 bases and the J gene end by 7 bases; junction bases not matched to a gene: 14. This CDR3 comprises 15 residues. CDR3 nucleotides: TGCAGTGCTAGGGCCAATACAGGGGCCCTGCTTGAAGCTTTCTTT. Translated, it gives CSARANTGALLEAFF.

This clone showed up many times. Other nucleotide sequences from this sample produce the same CDR3. The gene calls are TRBV7-8 and TRBJ2-7; 7 bases are shared with TRBD1. CDR3 size: 11 residues. With V trimmed by 4 bases and J by 6 bases, 0 bases remained unmatched. From germline, CDR1 is SGHVS and CDR2 FQNEAQ. The CDR3, as DNA: TGTGCCAGCAGCTCAGGGGGCGAGCAGTACTTC. Translating gives CASSSGGEQYF.

This clone was recorded at least ten times. The chain couples TRBV24-1 to TRBJ1-2; D is perhaps TRBD1 (5 bases). The CDR3 spans 16 residues. The V gene's germline CDR1 is KGHDR and CDR2 SFDVKD. V lost 3 bases and J lost 4, with 17 bases in between. The CDR3 reads CATSDPSRDGAYGYTF. CDR3 coding DNA: TGTGCCACCAGTGATCCTTCTCGGGACGGAGCCTATGGCTACACCTTC.

There are many counts of this clone. The gene calls are TRBV7-9 and TRBJ1-2; no clear D gene. This CDR3 contains 14 residues. The germline gives CDR1 SEHNR, CDR2 FQNEAQ (reference sequence). V lost 6 bases, J lost 4 bases, and 15 bases lay in between. DNA for the CDR3: TGTGCCAGCAGGAGAGGGCACGTGAGCTATGGCTACACCTTC. This codes for CASRRGHVSYGYTF.

This clone has a count of ten or more. V is TRBV6-1 and J is TRBJ1-2; D is possibly TRBD1 (5 bases). This CDR3 is 12 amino acids long. Trimming stripped 0 bases from V and 8 bases from J, with 7 bases between. Germline CDR1 reads MNHNS; CDR2 reads SASEGT. CDR3 amino acids: CASSEAGPGYTF. The CDR3 nucleotides read TGTGCCAGCAGTGAAGCGGGACCGGGCTACACCTTC.

In the case of this clone: One end of the junction does not line up with germline, which may come from a read error. The V call is TRBV11-2, the J call TRBJ2-1; tentatively, D is TRBD2 (5 bases). The CDR3 sequence is 16 residues long. Germline loops: CDR1 SGHAT, CDR2 FQNNGV. The CDR3 loop is CASSDAERDLGNEQFF. In nucleotides, the CDR3 is TGTGCCAGCAGCGATGCTGAGCGTGATCTCGGGAATGAGCAGTTTTTC.

This clone was observed at least ten times. A clone one base away is much larger, so this may be a read error. Different DNA sequences within this sample yield the same CDR3. The CDR3 DNA follows: TGTGCCAGCAGTCCCAGTTGGGGGATCGATGAGCAGTTCTTC. The encoded protein is CASSPSWGIDEQFF. V usage is TRBV11-2 and J usage is TRBJ2-1; D tentatively reads TRBD1 or TRBD2 (5 bases each). The CDR3 covers 14 residues. Germline loops: CDR1 SGHAT, CDR2 FQNNGV. V was trimmed by 6 bases and J by 8 bases, leaving 17 bases between them.

This clone was detected many times. The chain combines TRBV3-1 with TRBJ1-1; no definite D call. CDR3 size: 13 residues. The germline V gene has CDR1 LGHDT and CDR2 YNNKEL (reference sequence). Trimming shortened V by 3 bases and J by 4 bases, and 9 bases separated the two germline ends. The CDR3 here is CASSQGIVTEAFF. DNA for the CDR3: TGTGCCAGCAGCCAGGGTATCGTCACTGAAGCTTTCTTT.